This TCR beta chain was sequenced in a study of post-analysis software for immune sequencing data. Study-wide context: Some patients lacked subtype; others had relapsing-remitting, secondary progressive or progressive-relapsing disease. General observations from the study: Patients with multiple sclerosis recorded significantly lower normalized Chao1 diversity than controls, the study found. Same-batch samples co-clustered strongly by F measure. Patients carried roughly five TRBV segments more frequently than controls did, and TRBV5-6, TRBV5-1 and TRBV20-1 were among them.

As for this clonotype: Its specificity is unknown.

Trimming at V came to 4 bases and at J to 6 bases, leaving 7 bases not matched to a gene. Germline V CDR1 and CDR2: ENHRY, SYGVKD. The CDR3 runs to 14 residues. Unique molecular identifiers tagged the TCR beta cDNA libraries. MiXCR was run by TCRdb on the PCR reads, yielding one entry per CDR3 protein. The sample records approximately 660,000 distinct CDR3 sequences, more than 50% being singletons. This receptor was taken from a girl aged 2-15 years with multiple sclerosis. The rearrangement joins TRBV10-3 to TRBJ1-2; 8 bases align to TRBD1. The specimen was blood. The CDR3 protein is CAISVGQEIHGYTF. In DNA form, the CDR3 reads TGTGCCATCAGTGTGGGACAGGAGATCCATGGCTACACCTTC.